The entry below describes one T cell receptor beta chain. Sequencing used immunoSEQ multiplex PCR; TCRdb keeps in-frame clones, though not all of them. The data contain hundreds of thousands of clones, more than 75% of them seen just once; the ten biggest clones take up approximately 0.01%. The data belong to a study of shared T cell receptors in the human thymus. Per germline, CDR1 ENHRY and CDR2 SYGVKD. The CDR3 is 17 amino acids. V shed 3 bases, J shed 2 bases, and the junction held 8 bases outside the gene matches. In addition, the sample was reused for a study of human thymus T cells. That paper notes: Resections obtained during corrective heart surgery supplied the thymus tissue.

This chain connects TRBV10-3 to TRBJ2-3, with TRBD2 matching over 10 bases. Source material: thymocytes. The receptor was derived from a boy less than two years old with a congenital heart defect. The CDR3 spells CAISDPLAGVFTDTQYF. In nucleotides, the CDR3 is TGTGCCATCAGTGACCCCCTAGCGGGAGTGTTCACAGATACGCAGTATTTT.